The source of this T cell receptor (beta chain) is a study of OX40 agonist ivuxolimab in advanced cancers. About the study as a whole: Ivuxolimab, which targeted the costimulatory receptor OX40 (CD134), was an agonistic, fully human IgG2 monoclonal antibody. The dose-escalation cohort was about 83% male with a mean age of roughly 60 years, ranging from roughly 20 to 80. The paper covers the monotherapy dose-escalation part of the phase I ivuxolimab trial, which included N ≈ 54 patients. The point of sequencing TCRbeta in the periphery was to test whether ivuxolimab changed TCR sequence diversity and drove clonal T-cell expansion. Partial responses were achieved by three dose-escalation patients, of whom one had hepatocellular carcinoma and two had cutaneous melanoma. Patients were allowed to have had prior anti-PD-1, anti-PD-L1 or anti-CTLA-4 therapy, and around two fifths of the dose-escalation patients had been treated with checkpoint inhibitors. Among the approximately 54 dose-escalation patients, 19 had hepatocellular carcinoma, approximately 15 melanoma, 9 renal cell carcinoma and 9 head and neck cancer. Intravenous ivuxolimab was administered to patients every 2 weeks at six dose levels: 0.01, 0.1, 0.3, 1.5, 3 and 10 mg/kg.

The trial excluded patients who had a history of autoimmune disease or were on systemic immunosuppression. Peripheral blood for TCR sequencing was drawn from every dose cohort at baseline, at cycle 4 day 1 and at cycle 7 day 1. Samples came from an open-label, multicenter, first-in-human phase I dose-escalation trial of ivuxolimab. Adults with locally advanced or metastatic melanoma, renal cell carcinoma, hepatocellular carcinoma or head and neck squamous cell carcinoma were enrolled in the trial. Before TCR sequencing, CD4+ and CD8+ T cells were separately sorted from peripheral blood. Genomic DNA was isolated from the sorted cells so that the TCRbeta CDR3 region could be sequenced. The immunoSEQ Assay was used for sequencing of TCRbeta CDR3 regions. The source is immuneACCESS, and TCRdb retained only in-frame sequences with V and J called. Part of the clones is not carried over; for the studies checked, unresolved V genes explain less than half of this, and the remainder is unexplained. A total of 90,000 to 120,000 clones appear in this sample, approximately 90% of them only once. Roughly 0.66% of the sample lies in the top ten.

Comment on this clone: What this receptor recognizes is not known. Per-base quality was not reported, and no clone a single base away is much larger than it.

The junction shows trimming of 4 bases on V and 0 bases on J, plus 9 bases between the germline ends. Spanning cysteine to phenylalanine, the CDR3 consists of 14 amino acids. The only DNA kept is the CDR3, 42 bases in frame from the first base. CDR1 and CDR2 (SGHAT, FQNNGV) derive from the germline V gene. Results and caveats for the whole study, not just this receptor: At doses from 0.1 to 3.0 mg/kg, clonal expansion was seen in both CD4+ and CD8+ blood T cells between baseline and week 6. After ivuxolimab, CD8+ T cells had more expanded clones than CD4+ T cells on average. Which antigens the clonally expanded peripheral T cells were specific for was not determined. Low levels of normalized T-cell clonal expansion were also shown by some nonresponding patients. In the 0.1-3.0 mg/kg groups, partial responders had among the lowest normalized peripheral clonal expansion, particularly in CD8+ T cells.

The source was CD4+ or CD8+ T cells sorted from blood, collected in a trial of the OX40 agonist ivuxolimab. The TCR was taken from an adult with an advanced solid tumor such as melanoma, head and neck, liver or kidney cancer. This sequence uses TRBV11-2 and TRBJ1-1, with no reliable assignment of the D segment. The CDR3 in this case is CASSSGRLNTEAFF. The sequence in DNA is TGTGCCAGCAGCTCCGGACGGCTGAACACTGAAGCTTTCTTT. The reference TRBV11-2 and TRBJ1-1 proteins fill in what lies around the CDR3, so the full variable domain reads EAGVAQSPRYKIIEKRQSVAFWCNPISGHATLYWYQQILGQGPKLLIQFQNNGVVDDSQLPKDRFSAERLKGVDSTLKIQPAKLEDSAVYLCASSSGRLNTEAFFGQGTRLTVV.